These 3 T cell receptor beta chains came from one sample sequenced in a study of control samples from healthy donors and cancer patients (dated by TCRdb to the early 2020s). The library was generated by the immunoSEQ multiplex PCR assay. Held by TCRdb, this immuneACCESS table contains in-frame sequences only and omits some clones. Under half of the omission traces to an unresolved V gene where checked; the cause of the rest is unknown. The sample table holds around 75,000 clones, of which 84% were seen once. Approximately 30% of the sample goes to the ten largest clones. What was sequenced was blood. The receptors stem from a man over 45 in good health.

This clone showed up just once. V usage is TRBV7-2 and J usage is TRBJ1-2; D uncertain. The CDR3 length is 14 residues. With 1 base removed from V and 8 bases from J, the gap between germline ends came to 14 bases. Germline V gene data show CDR1 as SGHTA and CDR2 as FQGNSA. The CDR3: CASSLETQISGYTF. DNA of the CDR3: TGTGCCAGCAGCTTAGAGACTCAAATCAGCGGCTACACCTTC.

The chain is built from TRBV7-9 and TRBJ2-1; D not resolved. Germline-derived CDR1 and CDR2 are SEHNR and FQNEAQ (reference sequence). The CDR3 spans 15 residues. V shed 1 base and J shed 7 bases, with 14 bases lying between them. The CDR3 loop is CASSLVNSGRNEQFF. CDR3 sequence (DNA): TGTGCCAGCAGCTTAGTTAATTCCGGTAGGAATGAGCAGTTCTTC.

The chain has TRBV5-1 and TRBJ2-7; unclear D gene. Germline V lookup: CDR1 SGHRS, CDR2 YFSETQ. There are 12 residues in the CDR3. Trimming took off 2 bases at V and 5 bases at J, with 8 bases between the two ends. In DNA, the CDR3 is TGCGCCAGCAGCTTATTGGCGGACGAGCAGTACTTC. This codes for CASSLLADEQYF.